This T cell receptor beta chain is drawn from a study of blood T cell repertoires in COVID-19. In the study overall: Samples taken during acute and convalescent COVID-19 were collected in the United States, Italy and Spain. The cDNA or gDNA used as material had been derived from T cells, B-cell-depleted T cells, or PBMCs.

The authors' processing: Reference gene primer amplification gave nucleated cell count estimates. Profiled with immunoSEQ multiplex PCR; TCRdb holds only in-frame clones, not every one. V, J and clone size were drawn from that table, and D and trimming were deduced from the DNA. In the table there are over 100,000 clones, about 86% of which are singletons. The CDR3 consists of 14 residues. The germline V gene has CDR1 MNHEY and CDR2 SVGAGI. V lost 2 bases and J lost 5; bases outside the gene matches: 2. This clonotype originated in a woman aged 60 to 75 with active or convalescent COVID-19. The V call is TRBV6-5, the J call TRBJ2-5, with TRBD2 matching 10 bases. The source material was peripheral blood. The CDR3 here is CASSYSGRGETQYF. CDR3 nucleotides: TGTGCCAGCAGTTACAGCGGGAGGGGTGAGACCCAGTACTTC.